This TCR beta chain was captured in a study of T cell responses to AZD1222 COVID-19 vaccine (dated by TCRdb to about 2021). The study in broad terms: AZD1222 recipients with second doses at about 4 weeks or about 12 weeks were pooled, because spike-specific TCR depth and breadth did not differ between schedules. A total of more than 230 trial participants underwent TCR sequencing, of whom around 210 had received two doses of AZD1222 and 26 had received two doses of the MenACWY control vaccine. Trial participants were enrolled by age into 18-55, 56-69 and 70-plus year subgroups, with around 150, 28 and 57 TCR-sequenced participants respectively.

The CDR3 regions of human TCRbeta chains were analyzed by immunosequencing. The authors' analysis ran thus. Repertoire TCRs were checked for matches against a reference library of SARS-CoV-2-specific TCRs that had been generated using the MIRA antigen-specificity platform. Breadth meant the fraction of unique TCRs that were SARS-CoV-2-associated, whereas depth meant the fraction of total T cells that were SARS-CoV-2-associated. Using the MIRA data, every spike-specific TCR was mapped to the spike region that the TCR reacted to and assigned to either a CD4 or a CD8 class. Log10-transformed breadth and depth values were compared by one-way ANOVA with Sidak's multiple comparisons tests. TCRdb stores this immuneACCESS table with in-frame sequences only. Part of the clones is absent; in the studies checked, under half of the shortfall reflects unresolved V genes, and no reason is known for the rest. V, J and clone size reflect that table, while D and trimming were determined from the DNA. The sample records approximately 100,000 clones, 85% to 90% of which are singletons. Clones ranked in the top ten supply 3.5% to 4% of the sample.

Explained via the paper, the time point label denotes: baseline before first vaccination. Vaccinee samples came from UK trials COV001 and COV002, including a single-blind randomized controlled phase 2/3 trial of AZD1222 (ChAdOx1 nCoV-19) in healthy adults. For TCRbeta chain sequencing, PBMC samples from trial participants were taken at day 0 and at day 28 after the second dose. General study outcomes and caveats: Conclusions about previously exposed vaccinees are limited, since just a handful of AZD1222 recipients were seropositive for SARS-CoV-2 at baseline. Participants were mostly white British and included more females than males, and it was suggested by the authors that clonal diversity may have been underestimated. A significant rise in spike-specific TCR breadth and depth was observed after two AZD1222 doses relative to day 0 and relative to MenACWY recipients. The whole spike protein was spanned by vaccine-associated CD4 TCRs, and dominant responses were seen in regions 160-218 and 743-854. In the small 56-69-year group, the increase in depth fell short of significance, most likely because of low power. Because no day 14 peak-response samples were available, repertoires were characterized only after the peak T cell response. Epitopes outside the regions mutated in the B.1.351 and B.1.1.7 variants were reportedly recognized by nearly half of the unique spike-specific TCRs.

From its cysteine to its phenylalanine, the CDR3 spans 13 amino acids. Here the CDR3 DNA is all that survives: 39 bases in frame from base 1. CDR1 ENHRY and CDR2 SYGVKD were looked up in the germline V gene. About this clone itself: The antigen it binds to is not known. A junction boundary mismatches the germline segment, possibly from a read error.

The specimen comprised peripheral blood, sampled on day 0 of AZD1222 vaccination. Recombination connected TRBV10-3 to TRBJ1-1; the D gene is unclear. The TCR originated in an adult in good health. Here the CDR3 is given as CATSDSRNTEAFF. The DNA sequence is as follows: TGTGCCACCAGTGACTCACGGAACACTGAAGCTTTCTTT.